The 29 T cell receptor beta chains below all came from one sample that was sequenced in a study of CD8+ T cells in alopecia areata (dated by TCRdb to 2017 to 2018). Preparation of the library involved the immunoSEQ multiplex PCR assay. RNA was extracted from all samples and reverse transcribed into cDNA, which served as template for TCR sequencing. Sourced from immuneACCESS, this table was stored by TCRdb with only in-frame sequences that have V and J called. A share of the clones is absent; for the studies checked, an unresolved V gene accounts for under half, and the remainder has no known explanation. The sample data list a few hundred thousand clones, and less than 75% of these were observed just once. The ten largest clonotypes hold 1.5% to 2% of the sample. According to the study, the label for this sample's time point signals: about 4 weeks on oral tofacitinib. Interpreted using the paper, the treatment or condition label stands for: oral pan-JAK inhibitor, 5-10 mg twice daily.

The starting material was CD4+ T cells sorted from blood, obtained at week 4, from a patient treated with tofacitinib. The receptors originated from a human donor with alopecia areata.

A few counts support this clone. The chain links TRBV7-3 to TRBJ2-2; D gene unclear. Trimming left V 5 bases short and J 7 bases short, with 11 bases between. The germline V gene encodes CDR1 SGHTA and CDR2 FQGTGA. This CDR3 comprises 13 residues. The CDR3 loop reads CASSPAVGGELFF. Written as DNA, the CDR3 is TGTGCCAGCAGCCCAGCAGTTGGCGGGGAGCTGTTTTTT.

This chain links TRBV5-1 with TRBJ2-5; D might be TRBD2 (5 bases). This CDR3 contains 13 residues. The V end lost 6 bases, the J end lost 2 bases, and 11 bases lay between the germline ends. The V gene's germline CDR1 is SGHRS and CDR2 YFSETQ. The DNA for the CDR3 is TGCGCCAGCACCCGGACTTCACAAGAGACCCAGTACTTC. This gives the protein CASTRTSQETQYF.

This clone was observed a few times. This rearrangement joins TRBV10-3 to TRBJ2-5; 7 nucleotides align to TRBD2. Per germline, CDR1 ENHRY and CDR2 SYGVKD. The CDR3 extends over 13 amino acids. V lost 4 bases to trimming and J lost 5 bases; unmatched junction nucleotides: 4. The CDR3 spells CAISGGGPETQYF. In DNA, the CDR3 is TGTGCCATCAGTGGGGGAGGGCCGGAGACCCAGTACTTC.

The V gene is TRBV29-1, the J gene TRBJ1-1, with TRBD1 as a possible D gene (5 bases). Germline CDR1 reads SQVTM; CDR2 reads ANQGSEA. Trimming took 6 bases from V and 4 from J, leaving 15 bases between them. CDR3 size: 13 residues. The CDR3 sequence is CSVRQGGSTEAFF. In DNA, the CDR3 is TGCAGCGTGAGGCAGGGAGGGTCCACTGAAGCTTTCTTT.

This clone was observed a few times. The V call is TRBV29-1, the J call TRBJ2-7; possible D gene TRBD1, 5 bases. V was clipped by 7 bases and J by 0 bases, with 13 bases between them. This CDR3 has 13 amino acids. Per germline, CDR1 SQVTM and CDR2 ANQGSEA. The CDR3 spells CSAGAGTSYEQYF. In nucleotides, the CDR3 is TGCAGCGCTGGGGCAGGCACCTCCTACGAGCAGTACTTC.

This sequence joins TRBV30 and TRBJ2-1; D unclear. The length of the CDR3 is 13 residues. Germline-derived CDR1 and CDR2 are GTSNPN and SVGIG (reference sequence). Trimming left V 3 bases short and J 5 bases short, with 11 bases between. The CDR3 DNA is TGTGCCTGGAGCGCGGACCAAAACAATGAGCAGTTCTTC. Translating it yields CAWSADQNNEQFF.

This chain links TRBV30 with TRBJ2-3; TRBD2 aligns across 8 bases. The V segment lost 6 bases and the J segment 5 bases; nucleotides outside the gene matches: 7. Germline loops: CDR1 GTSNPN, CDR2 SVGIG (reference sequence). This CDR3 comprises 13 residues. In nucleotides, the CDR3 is TGTGCCTGTCCCCGGGGGGGCCTAGATACGCAGTATTTT. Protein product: CACPRGGLDTQYF.

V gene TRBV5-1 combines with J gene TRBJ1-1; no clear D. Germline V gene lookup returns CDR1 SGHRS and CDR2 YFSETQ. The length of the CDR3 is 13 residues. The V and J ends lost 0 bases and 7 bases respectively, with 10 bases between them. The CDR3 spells CASSLVIGFEAFF. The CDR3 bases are TGCGCCAGCAGCTTGGTCATAGGGTTTGAAGCTTTCTTT. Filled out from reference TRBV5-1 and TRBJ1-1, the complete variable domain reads KAGVTQTPRYLIKTRGQQVTLSCSPISGHRSVSWYQQTPGQGLQFLFEYFSETQRNKGNFPGRFSGRQFSNSRSEMNVSTLELGDSALYLCASSLVIGFEAFFGQGTRLTVV.

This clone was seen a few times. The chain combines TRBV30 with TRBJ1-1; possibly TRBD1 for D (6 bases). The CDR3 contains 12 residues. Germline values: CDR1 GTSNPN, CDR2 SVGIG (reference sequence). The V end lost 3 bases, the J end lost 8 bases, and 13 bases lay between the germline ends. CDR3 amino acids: CAWRDLTGEAFF. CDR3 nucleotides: TGTGCCTGGAGGGATTTAACAGGGGAAGCTTTCTTT. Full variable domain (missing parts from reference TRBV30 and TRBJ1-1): SQTIHQWPATLVQPVGSPLSLECTVEGTSNPNLYWYRQAAGRGLQLLFYSVGIGQISSEVPQNLSASRPQDRQFILSSKKLLLSDSGFYLCAWRDLTGEAFFGQGTRLTVV.

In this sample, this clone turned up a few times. The CDR3 DNA is TGTGCCAGCAGCCAGGGTAAAAACATTCAGTACTTC. It specifies CASSQGKNIQYF. The chain links TRBV14 to TRBJ2-4, with D uncertain. Trimming removed 3 bases at V and 4 bases at J, with 4 bases between. The CDR3 length is 12 residues. CDR1 and CDR2 (germline): SGHDN, FVKESK.

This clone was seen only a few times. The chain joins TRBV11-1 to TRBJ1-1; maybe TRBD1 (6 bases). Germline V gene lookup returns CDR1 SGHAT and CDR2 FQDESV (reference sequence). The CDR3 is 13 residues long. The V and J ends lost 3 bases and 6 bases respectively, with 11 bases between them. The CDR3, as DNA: TGTGCCAGCAGCTTCCAGGGGTCCGCTGAAGCTTTCTTT. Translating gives CASSFQGSAEAFF.

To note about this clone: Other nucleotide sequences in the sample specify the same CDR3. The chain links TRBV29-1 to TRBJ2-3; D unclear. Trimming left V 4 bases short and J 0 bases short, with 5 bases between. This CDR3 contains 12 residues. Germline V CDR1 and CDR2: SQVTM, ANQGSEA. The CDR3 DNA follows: TGCAGCGTTGTCGCGAGCACAGATACGCAGTATTTT. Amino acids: CSVVASTDTQYF.

The CDR3 region has the DNA TGCGCCAGCAGCCAAGAAGCGGCCGCTAGCGGGGGGGTTGTGTATTTT. It yields the protein CASSQEAAASGGVVYF. V and J are TRBV4-3 and TRBJ2-3, with TRBD2 matching 12 bases. The CDR3 is made up of 16 amino acids. Trimming at V came to 0 bases and at J to 14 bases, leaving 12 bases not matched to a gene. CDR1 and CDR2 from the germline V gene are LGHNA and YSLEER.

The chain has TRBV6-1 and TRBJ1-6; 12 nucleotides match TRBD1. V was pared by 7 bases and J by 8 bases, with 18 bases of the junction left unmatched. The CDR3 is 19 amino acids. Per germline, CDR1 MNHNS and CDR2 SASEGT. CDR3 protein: CASTDLNSGTGGEYSPLHF. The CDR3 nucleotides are TGTGCCAGCACTGACCTAAACTCCGGGACAGGGGGCGAATATTCACCCCTCCACTTT.

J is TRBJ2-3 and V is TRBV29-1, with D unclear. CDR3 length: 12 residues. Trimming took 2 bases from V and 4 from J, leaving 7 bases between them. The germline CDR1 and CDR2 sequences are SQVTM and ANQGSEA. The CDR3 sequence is CSVETLADTQYF. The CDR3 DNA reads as TGCAGCGTTGAAACTCTAGCAGATACGCAGTATTTT.

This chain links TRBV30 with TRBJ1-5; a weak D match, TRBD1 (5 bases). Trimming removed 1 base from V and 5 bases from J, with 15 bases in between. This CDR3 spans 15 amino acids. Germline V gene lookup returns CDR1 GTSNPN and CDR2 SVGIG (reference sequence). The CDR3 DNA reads TGTGCCTGGAGTGATGCAGGGAGAGGTGATCAGCCCCAGCATTTT. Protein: CAWSDAGRGDQPQHF.

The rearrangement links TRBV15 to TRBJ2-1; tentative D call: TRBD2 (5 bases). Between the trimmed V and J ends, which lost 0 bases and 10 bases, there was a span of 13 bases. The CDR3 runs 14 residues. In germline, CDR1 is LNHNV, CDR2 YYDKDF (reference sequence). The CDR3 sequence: CATSRDPFSGEQFF. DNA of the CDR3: TGTGCCACCAGCAGAGATCCATTTTCGGGGGAGCAGTTCTTC.

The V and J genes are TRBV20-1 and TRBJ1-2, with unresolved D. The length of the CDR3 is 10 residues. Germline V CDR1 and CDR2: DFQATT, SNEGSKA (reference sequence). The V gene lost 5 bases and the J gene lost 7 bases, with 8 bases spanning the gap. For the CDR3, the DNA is TGCAGTGCTGCCGCGGGTGGCTACACCTTC. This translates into CSAAAGGYTF.

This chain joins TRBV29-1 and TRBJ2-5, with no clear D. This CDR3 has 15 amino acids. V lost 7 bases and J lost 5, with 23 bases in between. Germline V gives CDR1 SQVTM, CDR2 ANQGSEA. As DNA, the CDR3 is TGCAGCGCCTCGAAGCTAGGCCAGCCTGGGGAGACCCAGTACTTC. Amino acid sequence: CSASKLGQPGETQYF.

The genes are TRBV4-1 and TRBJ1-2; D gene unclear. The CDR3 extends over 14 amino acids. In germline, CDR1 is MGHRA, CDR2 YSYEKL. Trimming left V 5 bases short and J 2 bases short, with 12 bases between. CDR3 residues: CASSTYGFNYGYTF. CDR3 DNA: TGCGCCAGCAGCACCTACGGGTTCAACTATGGCTACACCTTC.

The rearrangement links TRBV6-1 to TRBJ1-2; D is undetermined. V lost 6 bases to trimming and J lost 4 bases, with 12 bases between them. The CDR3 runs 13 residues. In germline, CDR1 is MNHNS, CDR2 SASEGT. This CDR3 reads CASRISDLYGYTF. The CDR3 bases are TGTGCCAGCAGGATCTCTGATCTCTATGGCTACACCTTC.

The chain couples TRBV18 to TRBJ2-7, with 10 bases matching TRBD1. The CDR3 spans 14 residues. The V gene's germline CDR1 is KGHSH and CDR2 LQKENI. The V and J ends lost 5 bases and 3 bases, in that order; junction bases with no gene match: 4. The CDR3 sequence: CASSKDRGHYEQYF. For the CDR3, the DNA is TGTGCCAGCTCAAAAGACAGGGGGCACTACGAGCAGTACTTC.

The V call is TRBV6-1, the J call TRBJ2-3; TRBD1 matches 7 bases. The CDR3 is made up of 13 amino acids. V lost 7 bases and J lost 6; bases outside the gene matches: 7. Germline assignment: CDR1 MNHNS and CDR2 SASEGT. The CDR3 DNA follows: TGTGCCAGCACCTACTTGACAGGGGATACGCAGTATTTT. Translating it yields CASTYLTGDTQYF.

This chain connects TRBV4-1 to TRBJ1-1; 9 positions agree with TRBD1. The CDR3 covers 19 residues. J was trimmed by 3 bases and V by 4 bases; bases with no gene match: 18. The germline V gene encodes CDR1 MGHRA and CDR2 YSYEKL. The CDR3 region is CASSLWPPGQGPSYTEAFF. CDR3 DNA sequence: TGCGCCAGCAGCCTTTGGCCTCCGGGACAGGGACCCTCCTACACTGAAGCTTTCTTT.

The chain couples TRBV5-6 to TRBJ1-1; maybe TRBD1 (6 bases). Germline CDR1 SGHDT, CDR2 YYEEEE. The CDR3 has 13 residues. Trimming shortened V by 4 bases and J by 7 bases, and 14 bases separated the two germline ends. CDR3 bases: TGTGCCAGCAGCCCGCAGGGGATCGGTGAAGCTTTCTTT. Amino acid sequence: CASSPQGIGEAFF. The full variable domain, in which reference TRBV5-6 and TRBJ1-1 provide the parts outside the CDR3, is DAGVTQSPTHLIKTRGQQVTLRCSPKSGHDTVSWYQQALGQGPQFIFQYYEEEERQRGNFPDRFSGHQFPNYSSELNVNALLLGDSALYLCASSPQGIGEAFFGQGTRLTVV.

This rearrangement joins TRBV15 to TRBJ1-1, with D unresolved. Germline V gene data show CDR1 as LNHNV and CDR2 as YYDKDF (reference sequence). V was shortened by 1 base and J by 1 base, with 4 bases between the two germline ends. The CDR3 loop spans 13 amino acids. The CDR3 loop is CATSRAQNTEAFF. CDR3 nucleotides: TGTGCCACCAGCAGAGCACAGAACACTGAAGCTTTCTTT.

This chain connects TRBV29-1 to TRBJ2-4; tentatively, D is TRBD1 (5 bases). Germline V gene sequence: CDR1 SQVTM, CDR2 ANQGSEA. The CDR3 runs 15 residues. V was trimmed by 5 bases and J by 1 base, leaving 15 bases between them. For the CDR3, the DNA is TGCAGCGTTCGTACCCCACACAGGGCCAAAAACATTCAGTACTTC. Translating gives CSVRTPHRAKNIQYF.

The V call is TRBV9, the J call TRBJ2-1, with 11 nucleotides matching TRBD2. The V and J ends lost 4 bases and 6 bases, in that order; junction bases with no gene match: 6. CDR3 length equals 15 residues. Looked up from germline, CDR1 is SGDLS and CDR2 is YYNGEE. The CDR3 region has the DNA TGTGCCAGCAGCCCTAGCGGGGGGCATGGCAATGAGCAGTTCTTC. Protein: CASSPSGGHGNEQFF. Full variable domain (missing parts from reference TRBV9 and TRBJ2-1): DSGVTQTPKHLITATGQRVTLRCSPRSGDLSVYWYQQSLDQGLQFLIQYYNGEERAKGNILERFSAQQFPDLHSELNLSSLELGDSALYFCASSPSGGHGNEQFFGPGTRLTVL.

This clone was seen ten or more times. In DNA form, the CDR3 reads TGTGCCAGCAGCTTAGAACAGCCTTTACCCCTCCACTTT. As protein: CASSLEQPLPLHF. The gene calls are TRBV7-2 and TRBJ1-6; no reliable D call. This CDR3 is built from 13 residues. Trimming took 1 base from V and 12 from J, leaving 10 bases between them. Per germline, CDR1 SGHTA and CDR2 FQGNSA.